Following are 23 T cell receptor beta chains from one sample sequenced in a study of OX40 agonist ivuxolimab in advanced cancers. The data were produced by immunoSEQ multiplex PCR, yet TCRdb's version contains in-frame clones alone and is incomplete. The sample has about 54,000 clones; over 70% are singletons. The sample was CD4+ or CD8+ T cells sorted from blood, taken in a trial of the OX40 agonist ivuxolimab. These receptors came from an adult with an advanced solid tumor such as melanoma, head and neck, liver or kidney cancer.

This sequence joins TRBV30 and TRBJ2-1; D gene ambiguous. The CDR3 has 12 residues. From germline, CDR1 is GTSNPN and CDR2 SVGIG (reference sequence). The V and J ends lost 0 bases and 6 bases respectively, with 6 bases between them. The CDR3 spells CAWSVGVNEQFF. CDR3 sequence (DNA): TGTGCCTGGAGTGTTGGGGTCAATGAGCAGTTCTTC.

V is TRBV7-9 and J is TRBJ2-1, with TRBD2 identical over 11 bases. The CDR3 spans 16 residues. Germline loops: CDR1 SEHNR, CDR2 FQNEAQ (reference sequence). With V trimmed by 1 base and J by 7 bases, 6 bases remained unmatched. DNA of the CDR3: TGTGCCAGCAGCTTAGTACTAGCGGGAGTCGGGAATGAGCAGTTCTTC. It encodes CASSLVLAGVGNEQFF. The entire variable domain, with the rest obtained from reference TRBV7-9 and TRBJ2-1, is as follows: DTGVSQNPRHKITKRGQNVTFRCDPISEHNRLYWYRQTLGQGPEFLTYFQNEAQLEKSRLLSDRFSAERPKGSFSTLEIQRTEQGDSAMYLCASSLVLAGVGNEQFFGPGTRLTVL.

The chain recombines TRBV6-1 with TRBJ1-3, with D possibly being TRBD1 (5 bases). Trimming pared 8 bases from V and 4 bases from J, leaving 12 bases between. CDR3 length equals 13 residues. Per germline, CDR1 MNHNS and CDR2 SASEGT. CDR3 loop: CASRRGVGNTIYF. The CDR3 DNA reads as TGTGCCAGCCGGCGGGGGGTGGGAAACACCATATATTTT.

V and J are TRBV29-1 and TRBJ2-7; weak D call: TRBD2 (5 bases). The ends were cut back, 6 bases at V and 5 bases at J, with 17 bases in the middle. From germline, CDR1 is SQVTM and CDR2 ANQGSEA. This CDR3 has 13 residues. The CDR3 protein is CSVAFIGGHEQYF. As DNA, the CDR3 is TGCAGCGTCGCTTTCATCGGAGGCCACGAGCAGTACTTC.

The rearrangement links TRBV19 to TRBJ1-1; 9 bases align to TRBD1. Germline V gene lookup returns CDR1 LNHDA and CDR2 SQIVND (reference sequence). The junction had 9 bases not matched to a gene; V was cut back by 6 bases and J by 4 bases. The CDR3 runs 15 residues. This CDR3 is CASSHGDRVSTEAFF. The DNA of the CDR3 is TGTGCCAGTAGCCACGGGGACAGGGTAAGCACTGAAGCTTTCTTT.

The V and J genes are TRBV7-9 and TRBJ2-1; 7 nucleotides match TRBD2. CDR3 length: 17 residues. Germline CDR1 and CDR2: SEHNR and FQNEAQ (reference sequence). V lost 1 base, J lost 0 bases, and 6 bases stayed unmatched. CDR3 sequence reads: CASSLGLALRSYNEQFF. The CDR3 DNA reads TGTGCCAGCAGCTTAGGACTAGCACTTCGCTCCTACAATGAGCAGTTCTTC.

This chain joins TRBV2 and TRBJ2-4; D gene ambiguous. The CDR3 extends over 12 amino acids. Germline V gene data show CDR1 as SNHLY and CDR2 as FYNNEI. The V end was cut by 7 bases, the J end by 5 bases, with 9 bases between. The chain's CDR3 is CASTRDQNIQYF. As DNA, the CDR3 is TGTGCCAGCACCAGAGATCAAAACATTCAGTACTTC. The variable domain in full, with the rest retrieved from reference TRBV2 and TRBJ2-4, is EPEVTQTPSHQVTQMGQEVILRCVPISNHLYFYWYRQILGQKVEFLVSFYNNEISEKSEIFDDQFSVERPDGSNFTLKIRSTKLEDSAMYFCASTRDQNIQYFGAGTRLSVL.

The J gene is TRBJ2-2, the V gene TRBV18, with D possibly matching TRBD1 (6 bases). The V end lost 5 bases, the J end lost 1 base, and 14 bases lay between the germline ends. Germline loops: CDR1 KGHSH, CDR2 LQKENI. The CDR3 extends over 16 amino acids. Here the CDR3 reads CASSFGQTQNTGELFF. CDR3 DNA sequence: TGTGCCAGCTCATTCGGACAGACCCAGAACACCGGGGAGCTGTTTTTT.

The chain uses TRBV2 and TRBJ1-2; 7 bases align to TRBD1. The CDR3 sequence is 13 residues long. Looked up from germline, CDR1 is SNHLY and CDR2 is FYNNEI. With V trimmed by 6 bases and J by 4 bases, 5 bases remained unmatched. The CDR3 protein is CASRAGGLYGYTF. The CDR3, as DNA: TGTGCCAGCAGGGCAGGGGGGCTCTATGGCTACACCTTC.

The chain carries TRBV7-9 and TRBJ2-3; possibly TRBD2 for D (5 bases). From germline, CDR1 is SEHNR and CDR2 FQNEAQ (reference sequence). This CDR3 is built from 16 residues. The V and J ends lost 5 bases and 0 bases respectively, with 15 bases between them. The CDR3 sequence: CASSPRWRGSTDTQYF. DNA of the CDR3: TGTGCCAGCAGCCCCCGCTGGAGAGGGAGCACAGATACGCAGTATTTT. The full variable domain, its missing parts supplied by reference TRBV7-9 and TRBJ2-3, is DTGVSQNPRHKITKRGQNVTFRCDPISEHNRLYWYRQTLGQGPEFLTYFQNEAQLEKSRLLSDRFSAERPKGSFSTLEIQRTEQGDSAMYLCASSPRWRGSTDTQYFGPGTRLTVL.

V usage is TRBV10-2 and J usage is TRBJ2-3; 10 nucleotides align to TRBD2. V lost 5 bases to trimming and J lost 4 bases; unmatched junction nucleotides: 6. The germline CDR1 and CDR2 sequences are WSHSY and SAAADI. The CDR3 length is 15 residues. The CDR3 is CASSPSGSPPDTQYF. Written as DNA, the CDR3 is TGCGCCAGCAGTCCTAGCGGGAGCCCCCCAGATACGCAGTATTTT.

V usage is TRBV28 and J usage is TRBJ2-7; D is perhaps TRBD1 (6 bases). The V gene's germline CDR1 is MDHEN and CDR2 SYDVKM. CDR3 length: 14 amino acids. V lost 6 bases, J lost 2 bases, and 14 bases lay in between. The CDR3 reads CASSSGTGPYEQYF. The CDR3 DNA reads as TGTGCCAGCAGCTCAGGAACAGGGCCCTACGAGCAGTACTTC.

This chain links TRBV5-4 with TRBJ2-1; either TRBD1 or TRBD2 may fit D (5 bases each). CDR3 size: 15 residues. Germline CDR1 reads SGHNT; CDR2 reads YYREEE (reference sequence). Between the trimmed V and J ends, which lost 0 bases and 5 bases, there was a span of 12 bases. CDR3 in amino acids: CASSLDFGDHNEQFF. Written as DNA, the CDR3 is TGTGCCAGCAGCTTGGATTTCGGGGACCACAATGAGCAGTTCTTC.

This sequence joins TRBV19 and TRBJ1-2; 8 nucleotides agree with TRBD1. CDR1 LNHDA and CDR2 SQIVND come from the germline V gene (reference sequence). The CDR3 has 15 residues. V dropped 10 bases and J dropped 7; count of bases not matched to a gene: 17. The CDR3 region is CATNPRQGIGFGYTF. CDR3 DNA sequence: TGTGCCACCAATCCCAGACAGGGGATCGGGTTTGGCTACACCTTC. The variable domain in full, with the rest retrieved from reference TRBV19 and TRBJ1-2, is DGGITQSPKYLFRKEGQNVTLSCEQNLNHDAMYWYRQDPGQGLRLIYYSQIVNDFQKGDIAEGYSVSREKKESFPLTVTSAQKNPTAFYLCATNPRQGIGFGYTFGSGTRLTVV.

The V call is TRBV6-6, the J call TRBJ2-5; no clear D. Germline values: CDR1 MNHNY, CDR2 SVGAGI (reference sequence). This CDR3 has 13 amino acids. Trimming cost V 7 bases and J 0 bases, with 9 bases left between them. CDR3 DNA sequence: TGTGCCAGCACCATCCGGTACCAAGAGACCCAGTACTTC. Translation gives CASTIRYQETQYF.

This clone was seen more than once but under ten times. CDR3 residues: CAWSVTGTAAFF. The CDR3 region has the DNA TGTGCCTGGAGTGTTACAGGGACAGCAGCTTTCTTT. The chain couples TRBV30 to TRBJ1-1, with 7 bases identical to TRBD1. Looked up from germline, CDR1 is GTSNPN and CDR2 is SVGIG (reference sequence). The CDR3 contains 12 residues. The J segment lost 10 bases and the V segment lost 0 bases, leaving 5 bases of the junction unmatched. Using reference TRBV30 and TRBJ1-1 for the parts outside the CDR3, the full variable domain is SQTIHQWPATLVQPVGSPLSLECTVEGTSNPNLYWYRQAAGRGLQLLFYSVGIGQISSEVPQNLSASRPQDRQFILSSKKLLLSDSGFYLCAWSVTGTAAFFGQGTRLTVV.

This chain connects TRBV19 to TRBJ2-7, with 7 bases that match TRBD1. Germline V gene lookup returns CDR1 LNHDA and CDR2 SQIVND (reference sequence). After removal of 6 bases from V and 4 bases from J, the junction contained 12 bases not matched to a gene. The CDR3 totals 15 residues. The CDR3 sequence: CASRGQATGQYEQYF. CDR3 sequence (DNA): TGTGCCAGTAGAGGACAGGCTACGGGACAGTACGAGCAGTACTTC.

This clone appeared once. The CDR3 DNA sequence: TGTGCCAGCAGCGTAGATCCTAGCGGCAATGAGCAGTTCTTC. It translates to CASSVDPSGNEQFF. The J gene is TRBJ2-1, the V gene TRBV9; TRBD2 aligns across 7 bases. Germline loops: CDR1 SGDLS, CDR2 YYNGEE. The V and J ends lost 0 bases and 6 bases, in that order; junction bases with no gene match: 3. This CDR3 comprises 14 residues.

The chain carries TRBV30 and TRBJ2-3; D gene uncertain. CDR3 length equals 12 residues. The germline gives CDR1 GTSNPN, CDR2 SVGIG (reference sequence). V was trimmed by 2 bases and J by 2 bases, leaving 5 bases between them. The CDR3 DNA reads TGTGCCTGGAGTCTATCCACAGATACGCAGTATTTT. This translates into CAWSLSTDTQYF.

CDR3 region: CASRGGTNEKLFF. In DNA, the CDR3 is TGTGCCTCGCGCGGAGGAACTAATGAAAAACTGTTTTTT. The rearrangement links TRBV10-3 to TRBJ1-4, with unresolved D. The CDR3 contains 13 residues. CDR1 is ENHRY and CDR2 is SYGVKD in the germline V gene. V gave up 11 bases and J gave up 1 base, with 11 bases separating them.

V gene TRBV7-9 combines with J gene TRBJ1-1; D gene unclear. CDR3 length: 13 residues. V gave up 3 bases and J gave up 3 bases, with 8 bases separating them. From germline, CDR1 is SEHNR and CDR2 FQNEAQ (reference sequence). Here the CDR3 DNA reads TGTGCCAGCAGCTTCGGCCGGGACACTGAAGCTTTCTTT. This gives the protein CASSFGRDTEAFF.

This sequence joins TRBV5-8 and TRBJ2-1; 8 nucleotides agree with TRBD1. This CDR3 has 15 residues. The trim removed 5 bases at V and 0 bases at J, leaving 4 bases unmatched. Germline CDR1 is SGHTS and CDR2 is YDEGEE. Here the CDR3 DNA reads TGTGCCAGCAGTCTTACAGGGGGCTCCTACAATGAGCAGTTCTTC. It is translated as CASSLTGGSYNEQFF.

V usage is TRBV4-1 and J usage is TRBJ2-7, with 8 bases lining up with TRBD1. CDR1 and CDR2 from the germline V gene are MGHRA and YSYEKL. The V gene end was trimmed by 4 bases and the J gene end by 6 bases; junction bases not matched to a gene: 14. The CDR3 sequence is 16 residues long. CDR3 residues: CASSPGQGGLSGEQYF. CDR3 bases: TGCGCCAGCAGCCCCGGACAGGGCGGGCTGTCGGGCGAGCAGTACTTC.